This TCR beta chain was identified during a study of early T cells in non-severe SARS-CoV-2 infection. Study summary: Unsorted whole-blood RNA was sequenced in bulk, leaving chains unpaired.

Study observations and caveats: Comparison of clonotypes with VDJdb favored anti-spike CD8 responses while missing private and CD4 specificities.

Tagging with unique molecular identifiers was applied to individual cDNA molecules. Via MiXCR, TCRdb re-called the 5' RACE reads, giving one row per CDR3 protein. The sample has around 53,000 distinct CDR3 sequences, around 10% seen once. This clonotype was counted ten times or more. Its specificity is not known. Germline V gene sequence: CDR1 SGHRS, CDR2 YFSETQ. Unmatched junction bases numbered 8, after V lost 3 bases and J lost 5 bases. The CDR3 is 15 residues long. This receptor was identified in an adult who was a healthcare worker with PCR-confirmed SARS-CoV-2 infection or an uninfected control (not recorded which). The chain employs TRBV5-1 and TRBJ1-1, with 9 nucleotides matching TRBD1. Material for sequencing was whole blood. The CDR3 region has the DNA TGCGCCAGCAGCTCGATTAGACAGGGGGAAACTGAAGCTTTCTTT. Translation: CASSSIRQGETEAFF.